This T cell receptor beta chain was captured by sequencing in a study of blood T cell repertoires in COVID-19. In the study overall: COVID-19 samples, acute and convalescent, were from the United States, Italy and Spain.

In the source study's methods: Quantification of nucleated cells was approximated via reference gene primer amplification. Assay: immunoSEQ multiplex PCR; the TCRdb copy retains only in-frame clones and omits some. That table furnishes V, J and clone size, whereas the DNA furnished D and trimming. The table shows some 460,000 clones, with roughly 87% occurring only once. Participant age was roughly 18 to 95 years, and participants resided in roughly 24 US areas. V lost 3 bases and J lost 0; bases outside the gene matches: 7. CDR3 length: 16 amino acids. CDR1 and CDR2 from the germline V gene are KGHSH and LQKENI.

Specimen: PBMCs or T cells enriched from blood (not recorded which). V is TRBV18 and J is TRBJ1-1; TRBD1 aligns across 7 bases. The receptor was derived from a woman aged 18-29 years who had recovered from COVID-19. DNA of the CDR3: TGTGCCAGCTCACCCTCACAGGGGACCATGAACACTGAAGCTTTCTTT. Translated: CASSPSQGTMNTEAFF.